This TCR beta chain is from a study of OX40 agonist ivuxolimab in advanced cancers. Looking at the study overall: Patients were treated with intravenous ivuxolimab, dosed at 0.01 to 10 mg/kg and infused every 2 weeks. Regarding the study as a whole: Partly responding patients at 0.1-3.0 mg/kg showed some of the smallest clonal expansion. Circulating CD4+ and CD8+ T cells showed clonal expansion by week 6 at 0.1 to 3.0 mg/kg.

Turning to this clone: What it binds is not known.

The table came from immunoSEQ multiplex PCR; TCRdb's copy has only in-frame clones and leaves some out. The table lists tens of thousands of clones, just over 90% of them singletons. This CDR3 comprises 15 residues. CDR1 is LNHDA and CDR2 is SQIVND in the germline V gene (reference sequence). V lost 7 bases, J lost 4 bases, and 3 bases stayed unmatched. This TCR was sampled from an adult with an advanced solid tumor such as melanoma, head and neck, liver or kidney cancer. The sample here was CD4+ or CD8+ T cells sorted from blood, taken in a trial of the OX40 agonist ivuxolimab. The chain uses TRBV19 and TRBJ2-1; TRBD2 matches at 14 bases. CDR3 sequence (DNA): TGTGCCAGTAATCGACTAGCGGGGGGGTACAATGAGCAGTTCTTC. This codes for CASNRLAGGYNEQFF.